These T cell receptor beta chains were read from a single sample in a study of cytomegalovirus exposure and HLA in healthy donors. Profiling relied on immunoSEQ multiplex PCR, and the TCRdb table lists in-frame clones only, not all of them. The sample holds some 120,000 clones, about 80% seen once. Sequencing was carried out using PBMCs. The receptors were sampled from a woman in her 40s in good health and CMV-seropositive. The CDR3 runs from the conserved cysteine through the conserved F or W. A D gene is named only where the DNA matches it firmly. Not all rows give a size; the values are once, few, many and, for expanded clones, a class.

J,size,D,V,CDR3,DNA
TRBJ2-7,few,-,TRBV28,CASGQNSYEQYF,TGTGCCAGCGGACAGAACTCCTACGAGCAGTACTTC
TRBJ2-3,-,-,TRBV4-2,CASSHPSITGVFGTDTQYF,TGTGCCAGCAGCCATCCCTCTATTACGGGGGTGTTCGGCACAGATACGCAGTATTTT
TRBJ1-1,once,-,TRBV14,CASSQAARENTEAFF,TGTGCCAGCAGCCAAGCCGCCAGGGAGAACACTGAAGCTTTCTTT
TRBJ2-3,-,-,TRBV6-6,CASKRFGTDTQYF,TGTGCCAGCAAGCGGTTTGGGACAGATACGCAGTATTTT
TRBJ2-7,-,TRBD1,TRBV19,CASRDPGQGNYEQYF,TGTGCCAGTAGGGACCCGGGACAGGGGAACTACGAGCAGTACTTC
TRBJ2-2,-,-,TRBV30,CAWSWLSTAPGELFF,TGTGCCTGGAGTTGGCTTTCTACAGCACCCGGGGAGCTGTTTTTT
TRBJ1-5,-,-,TRBV4-2,CASSQAGAGGNQPQHF,TGTGCCAGCAGCCAAGCCGGGGCAGGGGGCAATCAGCCCCAGCATTTT
TRBJ2-7,-,-,TRBV30,CAWRSGASLSYEQYF,TGTGCCTGGAGATCAGGGGCATCCCTTTCCTACGAGCAGTACTTC
TRBJ2-3,-,TRBD2,TRBV5-1,CASSLWTSGTDTQYF,TGCGCCAGCAGCCTGTGGACTAGCGGCACAGATACGCAGTATTTT
TRBJ2-3,few,TRBD1,TRBV30,CAWGPGQGTDTQYF,TGTGCCTGGGGGCCTGGACAGGGCACAGATACGCAGTATTTT
TRBJ2-3,-,-,TRBV7-2,CASSPGVGSDTQYF,TGTGCCAGCAGCCCGGGGGTCGGGTCAGATACGCAGTATTTT
TRBJ2-5,few,TRBD1,TRBV7-6,CASSLEGQGQGEQYF,TGTGCCAGCAGCTTAGAGGGACAGGGCCAGGGAGAGCAGTACTTC
TRBJ2-3,-,-,TRBV2,CASRQRRLEGDTQYF,TGTGCCAGCAGACAGCGGAGGTTGGAGGGGGATACGCAGTATTTT
TRBJ1-1,-,-,TRBV30,CAWAIAGDTEAFF,TGTGCCTGGGCCATCGCAGGGGACACTGAAGCTTTCTTT
TRBJ2-3,once,-,TRBV6-1,CASNRVTGSTDTQYF,TGTGCCAGCAACAGGGTCACGGGAAGCACAGATACGCAGTATTTT
TRBJ1-3,-,-,TRBV5-1,CASSLGPGVTGNTIYF,TGCGCCAGCAGCTTGGGGCCGGGGGTAACTGGAAACACCATATATTTT
TRBJ2-7,once,TRBD1,TRBV28,CASRTTGAGREQYF,TGTGCCAGCAGGACGACAGGGGCTGGACGCGAGCAGTACTTC
TRBJ1-1,-,-,TRBV28,CASTMGEAFF,TGTGCCAGCACCATGGGCGAAGCTTTCTTT
TRBJ2-5,few,-,TRBV2,CASSADLTRGETQYF,TGTGCCAGCAGTGCCGACCTAACGAGGGGGGAGACCCAGTACTTC
TRBJ1-1,-,TRBD1,TRBV19,CASSIPRGHRGRTEAFF,TGTGCCAGTAGTATACCCCGGGGGCACAGGGGTCGGACTGAAGCTTTCTTT
TRBJ2-5,once,-,TRBV7-9,CASSTNQGKETQYF,TGTGCCAGCAGCACGAATCAGGGAAAAGAGACCCAGTACTTC
TRBJ1-5,-,-,TRBV5-8,CASSLDSFNQPQHF,TGTGCCAGCAGCTTGGACAGCTTCAATCAGCCCCAGCATTTT
TRBJ2-1,-,TRBD1,TRBV19,CASSWDRVYNEQFF,TGTGCCAGTAGTTGGGACAGGGTTTACAATGAGCAGTTCTTC
TRBJ1-1,-,-,TRBV14,CASSQGWGGHTEAFF,TGTGCCAGCAGCCAAGGGTGGGGAGGGCACACTGAAGCTTTCTTT
TRBJ2-1,-,TRBD1,TRBV6-5,CASSIQGEIQFF,TGTGCCAGCAGTATACAGGGGGAAATTCAGTTCTTC
TRBJ1-1,few,TRBD1,TRBV5-4,CASSLTGAEREAFF,TGTGCCAGCAGCTTGACAGGGGCCGAGAGGGAAGCTTTCTTT
TRBJ1-1,-,TRBD1,TRBV6-1,CASSEGTGNTEAFF,TGTGCCAGCAGTGAAGGGACAGGGAACACTGAAGCTTTCTTT
TRBJ2-7,once,TRBD2,TRBV5-1,CASSPHGGGYEQYF,TGCGCCAGCAGCCCTCACGGGGGGGGCTACGAGCAGTACTTC
TRBJ2-6,-,-,TRBV7-2,CASRQSRSGANVLTF,TGTGCCAGCAGACAGTCCCGCTCTGGGGCCAACGTCCTGACTTTC
TRBJ2-6,-,TRBD1,TRBV5-1,CASSLQGQGGPQAF,TGCGCCAGCAGCTTGCAGGGACAGGGAGGACCTCAGGCCTTC
TRBJ2-3,-,TRBD2,TRBV15,CATSRGRGGRTDTQYF,TGTGCCACCAGCAGGGGGCGGGGGGGCAGAACAGATACGCAGTATTTT
TRBJ2-7,-,-,TRBV5-4,CASSLHSYEQYF,TGTGCCAGCAGCTTGCACAGCTACGAGCAGTACTTC
TRBJ2-7,-,-,TRBV11-3,CASSFSGSREQYF,TGTGCCAGCAGCTTCTCTGGGAGTCGTGAGCAGTACTTC
TRBJ1-1,-,-,TRBV30,CAWGRGQMNTEAFF,TGTGCCTGGGGACGGGGACAAATGAACACTGAAGCTTTCTTT
TRBJ1-5,once,-,TRBV27,CASSFAFSQPQHF,TGTGCCAGCAGTTTTGCGTTCTCTCAGCCCCAGCATTTT
TRBJ1-2,-,TRBD1,TRBV18,CASSPIAGQGGSYGYTF,TGTGCCAGCTCACCGATAGCGGGACAGGGCGGGAGCTATGGCTACACCTTC
TRBJ1-5,-,TRBD1,TRBV30,CASGQGITPQHF,TGTGCCTCGGGACAGGGGATCACGCCCCAGCATTTT
TRBJ2-7,few,TRBD2,TRBV6-6,CASRSLGGVSSYEQYF,TGTGCCAGCAGATCCCTCGGGGGGGTCAGCTCCTACGAGCAGTACTTC
TRBJ2-4,-,TRBD1,TRBV18,CASSPTLGTENIQYF,TGTGCCAGCTCACCAACGCTCGGGACAGAAAACATTCAGTACTTC
TRBJ2-2,-,TRBD1,TRBV2,CASSQGVGELFF,TGTGCCAGCAGCCAGGGGGTCGGGGAGCTGTTTTTT
TRBJ2-1,-,TRBD1,TRBV5-1,CASSSQAGQGLIEQFF,TGCGCCAGCAGCTCGCAAGCGGGACAGGGGCTCATTGAGCAGTTCTTC
TRBJ2-7,once,-,TRBV6-5,CASSYRKDSSEQYF,TGTGCCAGCAGTTACCGTAAAGACAGTTCCGAGCAGTACTTC
TRBJ1-3,-,-,TRBV7-2,CASSLSGQISGNTIYF,TGTGCCAGCAGCTTAAGCGGACAGATCTCTGGAAACACCATATATTTT
TRBJ1-3,-,-,TRBV30,CAWTVGNTIYF,TGTGCCTGGACCGTCGGAAACACCATATATTTT
TRBJ1-5,-,TRBD1,TRBV6-6,CASSQGGLGNQPQHF,TGTGCCAGCAGCCAAGGGGGCCTCGGCAATCAGCCCCAGCATTTT
TRBJ2-5,-,TRBD2,TRBV2,CASSPGGAGRETQYF,TGTGCCAGCAGCCCCGGGGGGGCGGGGCGAGAGACCCAGTACTTC
TRBJ1-3,-,TRBD1,TRBV5-1,CASSRGTGGSGNTIYF,TGCGCCAGCAGCCGCGGGACAGGGGGCTCTGGAAACACCATATATTTT
TRBJ2-5,-,-,TRBV7-9,CASSPTGEGTQYF,TGTGCCAGCAGCCCGACAGGGGAGGGGACCCAGTACTTC
TRBJ2-7,-,TRBD1,TRBV28,CASSRTGTNEQYF,TGTGCCAGCAGTCGGACAGGGACCAACGAGCAGTACTTC
TRBJ2-6,few,TRBD1,TRBV6-5,CASSGQGTGANVLTF,TGTGCCAGCTCCGGACAGGGGACTGGGGCCAACGTCCTGACTTTC
TRBJ1-4,-,TRBD1,TRBV30,CAWGGTGNGGEKLFF,TGTGCCTGGGGCGGGACAGGGAATGGGGGTGAAAAACTGTTTTTT
TRBJ1-3,-,-,TRBV6-1,CASLDRVPGNTIYF,TGTGCCAGCCTCGACCGGGTTCCTGGAAACACCATATATTTT
TRBJ1-1,-,TRBD1,TRBV7-8,CAISRRTGGTNTEAFF,TGTGCCATCAGCAGGAGGACAGGGGGAACGAACACTGAAGCTTTCTTT